This section outlines one TCR beta chain sequence together with its context. What it binds is not known. Germline CDR1 MNHEY, CDR2 SVGAGI. This CDR3 has 18 amino acids. V was clipped by 0 bases and J by 1 base, with 18 bases between them. This specimen belongs to a study of T-cell memory formation after mild COVID-19. Study results and limitations: Nothing confirmed that second-wave clones peaking on day 37 were specific for SARS-CoV-2. Prior to infection, memory already included some responding clones, suggesting cross-reactive memory joined.

5'RACE with constant-segment primers yielded barcoded, UMI-tagged TCR alpha and TCR beta cDNA libraries. TCRdb used MiXCR to reprocess the 5' RACE reads, holding one entry per CDR3 protein. The sample holds hundreds of thousands of distinct CDR3 sequences, approximately 15% seen once. The chain links TRBV6-5 to TRBJ1-1; the D gene is possibly TRBD1 (6 bases). Sequenced: PBMCs or a T cell subset sorted from them (not recorded which). This receptor was identified in an adult woman who had mild COVID-19 (a few samples of this study predate the infection). Cell type and time point are not known. The DNA of the CDR3 is TGTGCCAGCAGTTACTCGACCCAAACAGGGAGAAGGAACACTGAAGCTTTCTTT. This gives the protein CASSYSTQTGRRNTEAFF.